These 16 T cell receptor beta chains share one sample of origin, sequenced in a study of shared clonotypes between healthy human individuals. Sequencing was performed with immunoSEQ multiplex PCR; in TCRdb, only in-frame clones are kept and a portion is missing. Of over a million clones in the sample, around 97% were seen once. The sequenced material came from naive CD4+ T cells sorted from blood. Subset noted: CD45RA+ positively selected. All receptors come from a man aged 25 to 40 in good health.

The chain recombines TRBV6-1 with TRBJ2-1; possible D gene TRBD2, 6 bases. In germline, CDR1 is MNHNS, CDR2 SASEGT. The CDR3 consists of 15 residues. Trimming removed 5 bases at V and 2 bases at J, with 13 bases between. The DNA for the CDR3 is TGTGCCAGCAGTTTTTCTAGCGTCGCCTACAATGAGCAGTTCTTC. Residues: CASSFSSVAYNEQFF.

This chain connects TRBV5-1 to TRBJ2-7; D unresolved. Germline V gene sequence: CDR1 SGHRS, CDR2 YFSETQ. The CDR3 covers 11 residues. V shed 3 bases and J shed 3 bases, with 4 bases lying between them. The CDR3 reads CASSSVYEQYF. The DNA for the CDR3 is TGCGCCAGCAGCTCCGTCTACGAGCAGTACTTC. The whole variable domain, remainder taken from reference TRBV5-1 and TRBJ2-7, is KAGVTQTPRYLIKTRGQQVTLSCSPISGHRSVSWYQQTPGQGLQFLFEYFSETQRNKGNFPGRFSGRQFSNSRSEMNVSTLELGDSALYLCASSSVYEQYFGPGTRLTVT.

CDR3 bases: TGTGCCAGCCGGGACAGGGGGTTCTATGGCTACACCTTC. This codes for CASRDRGFYGYTF. The chain couples TRBV27 to TRBJ1-2; 11 nucleotides align to TRBD1. In germline, CDR1 is MNHEY, CDR2 SMNVEV (reference sequence). The CDR3 sequence is 13 residues long. J gave up 4 bases and V 8 bases, and 3 bases lay outside the gene matches.

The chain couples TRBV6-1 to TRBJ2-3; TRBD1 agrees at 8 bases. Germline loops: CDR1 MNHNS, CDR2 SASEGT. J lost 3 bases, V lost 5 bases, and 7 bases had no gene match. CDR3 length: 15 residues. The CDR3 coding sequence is TGTGCCAGCAGTTTGGACAGGGTGGGGACAGATACGCAGTATTTT. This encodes CASSLDRVGTDTQYF.

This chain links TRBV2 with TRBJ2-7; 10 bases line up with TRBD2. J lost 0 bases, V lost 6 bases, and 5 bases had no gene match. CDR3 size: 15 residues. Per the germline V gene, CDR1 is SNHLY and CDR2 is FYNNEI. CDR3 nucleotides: TGTGCCAGCAGCAGGACTAGCGGAGTCTCCTACGAGCAGTACTTC. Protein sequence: CASSRTSGVSYEQYF.

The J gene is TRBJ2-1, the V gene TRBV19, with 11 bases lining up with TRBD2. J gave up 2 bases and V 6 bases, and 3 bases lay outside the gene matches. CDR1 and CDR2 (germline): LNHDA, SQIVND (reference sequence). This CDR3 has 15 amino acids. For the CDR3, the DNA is TGTGCCAGTAGCGCACTAGCGGGAGCCTACAATGAGCAGTTCTTC. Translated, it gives CASSALAGAYNEQFF.

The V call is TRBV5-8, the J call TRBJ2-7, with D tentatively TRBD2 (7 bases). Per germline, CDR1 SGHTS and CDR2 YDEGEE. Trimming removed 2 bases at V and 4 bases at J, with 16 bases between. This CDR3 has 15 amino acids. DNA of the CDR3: TGTGCCAGCAGCTTTGAGCGCGGGGGCCTATACGAGCAGTACTTC. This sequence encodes CASSFERGGLYEQYF.

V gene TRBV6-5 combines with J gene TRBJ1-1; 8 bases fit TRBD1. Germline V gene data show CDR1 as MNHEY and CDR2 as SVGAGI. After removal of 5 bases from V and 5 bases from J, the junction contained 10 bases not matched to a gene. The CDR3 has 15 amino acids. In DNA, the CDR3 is TGTGCCAGCAGTGTTACAGGGGGGGACGGTACTGAAGCTTTCTTT. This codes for CASSVTGGDGTEAFF.

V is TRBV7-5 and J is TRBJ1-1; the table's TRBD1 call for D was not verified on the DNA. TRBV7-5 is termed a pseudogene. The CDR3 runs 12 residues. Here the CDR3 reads CVRSQPGPEAFF. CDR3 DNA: TGTGTCAGAAGCCAGCCAGGCCCTGAAGCTTTCTTT.

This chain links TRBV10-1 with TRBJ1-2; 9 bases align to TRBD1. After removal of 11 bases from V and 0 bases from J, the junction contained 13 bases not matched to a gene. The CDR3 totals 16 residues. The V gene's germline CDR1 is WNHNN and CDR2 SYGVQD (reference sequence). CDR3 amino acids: CAGGQGVIMSNYGYTF. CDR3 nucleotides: TGCGCCGGGGGACAGGGAGTTATTATGTCTAACTATGGCTACACCTTC.

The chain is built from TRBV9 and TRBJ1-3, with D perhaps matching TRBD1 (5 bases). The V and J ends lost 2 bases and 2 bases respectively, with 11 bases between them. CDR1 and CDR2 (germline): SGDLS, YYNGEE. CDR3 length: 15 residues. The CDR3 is CASSVRQLAGNTIYF. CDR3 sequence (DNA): TGTGCCAGCAGCGTGAGACAGTTAGCTGGAAACACCATATATTTT.

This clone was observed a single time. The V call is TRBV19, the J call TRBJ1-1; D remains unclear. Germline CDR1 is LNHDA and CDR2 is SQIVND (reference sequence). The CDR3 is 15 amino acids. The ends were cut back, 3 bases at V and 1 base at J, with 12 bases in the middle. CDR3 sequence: CASSIFGAGNTEAFF. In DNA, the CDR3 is TGTGCCAGTAGTATTTTTGGCGCAGGGAACACTGAAGCTTTCTTT.

DNA for the CDR3: TGCGCCAGCAGCGGACCGGGACAGGGGGCAAACTATGGCTACACCTTC. It encodes CASSGPGQGANYGYTF. The chain has TRBV5-1 and TRBJ1-2; TRBD1 matches 12 bases. The CDR3 is 16 amino acids. Trimming took 4 bases from V and 2 from J; bases not matched to a gene: 6. Germline V gene lookup returns CDR1 SGHRS and CDR2 YFSETQ.

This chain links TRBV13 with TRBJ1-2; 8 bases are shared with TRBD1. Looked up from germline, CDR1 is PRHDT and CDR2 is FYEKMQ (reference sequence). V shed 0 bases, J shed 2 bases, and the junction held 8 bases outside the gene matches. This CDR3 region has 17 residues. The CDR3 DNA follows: TGTGCCAGCAGCTTAGGAGACAGACAGGGGTGGAACTATGGCTACACCTTC. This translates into CASSLGDRQGWNYGYTF.

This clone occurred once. The CDR3 spells CASRGGTSGSRTYNEQFF. The CDR3 DNA sequence: TGTGCCAGCAGGGGCGGGACTAGCGGGAGTAGGACCTACAATGAGCAGTTCTTC. V and J are TRBV2 and TRBJ2-1; 14 bases are shared with TRBD2. V lost 6 bases and J lost 2; bases outside the gene matches: 9. The CDR3 consists of 18 residues. CDR1 and CDR2 (germline): SNHLY, FYNNEI.

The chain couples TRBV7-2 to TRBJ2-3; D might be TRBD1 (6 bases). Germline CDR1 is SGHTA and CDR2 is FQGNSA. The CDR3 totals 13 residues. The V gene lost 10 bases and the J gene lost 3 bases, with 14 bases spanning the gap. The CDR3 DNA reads TGTGCCACACAACCAGGGGAGACAGATACGCAGTATTTT. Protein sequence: CATQPGETDTQYF. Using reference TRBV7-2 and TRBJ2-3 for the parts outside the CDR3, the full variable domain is GAGVSQSPSNKVTEKGKDVELRCDPISGHTALYWYRQSLGQGLEFLIYFQGNSAPDKSGLPSDRFSAERTGGSVSTLTIQRTQQEDSAVYLCATQPGETDTQYFGPGTRLTVL.